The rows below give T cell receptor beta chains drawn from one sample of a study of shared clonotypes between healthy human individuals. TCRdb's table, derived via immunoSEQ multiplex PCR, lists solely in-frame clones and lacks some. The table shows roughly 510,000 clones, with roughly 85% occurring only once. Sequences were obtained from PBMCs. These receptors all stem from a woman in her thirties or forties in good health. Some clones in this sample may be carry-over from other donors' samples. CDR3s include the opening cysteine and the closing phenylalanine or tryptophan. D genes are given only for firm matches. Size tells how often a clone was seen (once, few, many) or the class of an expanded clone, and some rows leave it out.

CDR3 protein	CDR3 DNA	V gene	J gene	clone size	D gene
CASSTTGQASNQPQHF	TGTGCCAGCAGTACGACCGGACAGGCTAGCAATCAGCCCCAGCATTTT	TRBV28	TRBJ1-5	many	TRBD1
CASSLVSGSGANVLTF	TGTGCCAGCAGCTTAGTTTCCGGGAGCGGGGCCAACGTCCTGACTTTC	TRBV7-9	TRBJ2-6	-	-
CASSRFRQGAAGELFF	TGTGCCAGCAGCAGGTTTAGACAGGGGGCGGCCGGGGAGCTGTTTTTT	TRBV21-1	TRBJ2-2	many	-
CASRATSEYYEQYF	TGTGCCAGCAGAGCGACTAGCGAGTACTACGAGCAGTACTTC	TRBV27	TRBJ2-7	many	TRBD2
CASGRPNTDTQYF	TGTGCCAGCGGGAGGCCCAACACAGATACGCAGTATTTT	TRBV7-2	TRBJ2-3	many	-
CAGASGPAEQYF	TGTGCTGGGGCCTCAGGGCCCGCCGAGCAGTACTTC	TRBV30	TRBJ2-7	-	-
CASSLENTEAFF	TGTGCCAGCAGCCTGGAGAACACTGAAGCTTTCTTT	TRBV28	TRBJ1-1	-	-
CASSVREGIKTQYF	TGTGCCAGCAGTGTGCGGGAGGGCATAAAGACCCAGTACTTC	TRBV25-1	TRBJ2-5	-	TRBD2
CASTPTQGRLGRYNEQFF	TGTGCCAGCACCCCAACCCAGGGCCGACTGGGCCGCTACAATGAGCAGTTCTTC	TRBV28	TRBJ2-1	few	-
CSVDGHTGELFF	TGCAGCGTTGATGGCCACACCGGGGAGCTGTTTTTT	TRBV29-1	TRBJ2-2	-	-